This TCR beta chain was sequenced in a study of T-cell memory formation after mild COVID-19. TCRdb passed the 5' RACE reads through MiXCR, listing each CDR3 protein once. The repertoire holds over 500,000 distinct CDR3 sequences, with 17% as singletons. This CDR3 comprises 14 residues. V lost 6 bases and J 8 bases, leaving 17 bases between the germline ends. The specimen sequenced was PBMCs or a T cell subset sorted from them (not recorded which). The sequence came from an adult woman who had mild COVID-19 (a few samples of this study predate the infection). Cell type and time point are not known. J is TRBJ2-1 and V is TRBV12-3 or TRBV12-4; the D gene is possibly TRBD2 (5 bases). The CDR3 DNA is TGTGCCAGCAGCCCTAAGGGCGGGTTTTATGAGCAGTTCTTC. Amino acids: CASSPKGGFYEQFF.